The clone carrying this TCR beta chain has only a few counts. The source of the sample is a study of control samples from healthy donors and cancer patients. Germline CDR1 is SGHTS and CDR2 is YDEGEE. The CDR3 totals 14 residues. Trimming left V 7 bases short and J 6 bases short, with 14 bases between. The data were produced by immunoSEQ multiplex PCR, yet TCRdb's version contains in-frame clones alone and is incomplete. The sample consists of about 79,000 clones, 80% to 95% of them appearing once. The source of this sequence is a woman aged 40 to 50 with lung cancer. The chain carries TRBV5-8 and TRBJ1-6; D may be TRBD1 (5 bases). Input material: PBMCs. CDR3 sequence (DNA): TGTGCCAGCCTGCCTTTGAGGGGTAATTCACCCCTCCACTTT. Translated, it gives CASLPLRGNSPLHF. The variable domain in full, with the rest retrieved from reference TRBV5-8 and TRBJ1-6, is EAGVTQSPTHLIKTRGQQATLRCSPISGHTSVYWYQQALGLGLQFLLWYDEGEERNRGNFPPRFSGRQFPNYSSELNVNALELEDSALYLCASLPLRGNSPLHFGNGTRLTVT.